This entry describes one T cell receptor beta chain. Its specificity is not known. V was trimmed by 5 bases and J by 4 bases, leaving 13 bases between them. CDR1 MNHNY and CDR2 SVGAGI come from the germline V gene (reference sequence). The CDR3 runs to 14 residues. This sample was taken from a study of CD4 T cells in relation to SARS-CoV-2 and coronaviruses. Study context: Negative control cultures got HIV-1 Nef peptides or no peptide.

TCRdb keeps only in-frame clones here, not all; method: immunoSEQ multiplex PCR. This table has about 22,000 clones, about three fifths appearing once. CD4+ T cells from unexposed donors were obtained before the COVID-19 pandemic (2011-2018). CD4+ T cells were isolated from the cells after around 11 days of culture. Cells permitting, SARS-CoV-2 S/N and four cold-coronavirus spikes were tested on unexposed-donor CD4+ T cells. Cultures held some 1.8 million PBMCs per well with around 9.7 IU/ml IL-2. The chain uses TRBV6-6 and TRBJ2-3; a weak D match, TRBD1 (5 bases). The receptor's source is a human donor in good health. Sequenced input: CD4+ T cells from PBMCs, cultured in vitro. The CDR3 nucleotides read TGTGCCAGCAGTGCCGTAGGGGCGGCAGATACGCAGTATTTT. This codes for CASSAVGAADTQYF.